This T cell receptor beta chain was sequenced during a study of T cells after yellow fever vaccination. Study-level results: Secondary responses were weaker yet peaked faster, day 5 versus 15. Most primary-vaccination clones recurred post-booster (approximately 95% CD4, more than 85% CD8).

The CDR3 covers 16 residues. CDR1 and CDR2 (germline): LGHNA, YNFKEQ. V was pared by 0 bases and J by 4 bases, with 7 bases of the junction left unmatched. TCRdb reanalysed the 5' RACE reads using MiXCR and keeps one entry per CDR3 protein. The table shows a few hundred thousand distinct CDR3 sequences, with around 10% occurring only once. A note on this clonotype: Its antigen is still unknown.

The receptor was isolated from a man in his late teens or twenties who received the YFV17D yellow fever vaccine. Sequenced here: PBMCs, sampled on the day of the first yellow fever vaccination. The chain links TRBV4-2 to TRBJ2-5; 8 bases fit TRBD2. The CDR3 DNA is TGTGCCAGCAGCCAAGATCGGTCCGGGGGGGGAGAGACCCAGTACTTC. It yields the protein CASSQDRSGGGETQYF.